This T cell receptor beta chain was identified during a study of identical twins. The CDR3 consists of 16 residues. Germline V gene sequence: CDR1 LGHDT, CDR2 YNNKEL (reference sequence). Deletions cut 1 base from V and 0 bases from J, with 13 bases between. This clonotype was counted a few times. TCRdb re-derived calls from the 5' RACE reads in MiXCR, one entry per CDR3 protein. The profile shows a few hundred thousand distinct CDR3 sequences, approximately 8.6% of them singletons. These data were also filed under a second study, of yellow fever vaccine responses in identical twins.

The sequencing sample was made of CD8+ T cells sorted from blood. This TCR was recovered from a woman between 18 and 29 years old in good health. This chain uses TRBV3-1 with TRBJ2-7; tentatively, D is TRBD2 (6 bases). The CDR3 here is CASSQGGVRDSYEQYF. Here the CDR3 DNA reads TGTGCCAGCAGCCAAGGCGGCGTGCGGGACTCCTACGAGCAGTACTTC.